The 6 T cell receptor beta chains in this list originate from one sample, sequenced in a study of preoperative IRX-2 immunotherapy in early breast cancer. The repertoire was sequenced with immunoSEQ multiplex PCR; TCRdb's copy has only in-frame clones and lacks some. The data contain about 37,000 clones, roughly 82% of them singletons. The treatment is: preoperative locoregional IRX-2 cytokine immunotherapy. The sample here was lymph node tissue, taken after IRX-2 immunotherapy. Source of these receptors: a human donor with breast cancer.

V is TRBV7-5 and J is TRBJ1-3; TRBD1 is the table's D call, not checked against the DNA. TRBV7-5 is designated a pseudogene. CDR3 size: 16 residues. CDR3 amino acids: CASSRNPGTGGNTIYF. As DNA, the CDR3 is TGTGCCAGCAGTCGCAACCCGGGAACAGGGGGAAACACCATATATTTT.

J is TRBJ2-5 and V is TRBV11-3; TRBD2 might be the D (5 bases). Trimming took 3 bases from V and 0 from J, leaving 8 bases between them. The CDR3 is made up of 14 amino acids. Germline CDR1 SGHNT, CDR2 YENEEA. CDR3 amino acids: CASSLAGDQETQYF. CDR3 in DNA: TGTGCCAGCAGCTTGGCCGGGGACCAAGAGACCCAGTACTTC.

This chain uses TRBV5-1 with TRBJ1-1; D not certain. CDR3 size: 14 residues. From germline, CDR1 is SGHRS and CDR2 YFSETQ. Between the trimmed V and J ends, which lost 0 bases and 1 base, there was a span of 7 bases. The CDR3 region has the DNA TGCGCCAGCAGCTTGGGACTCACGAACACTGAAGCTTTCTTT. Amino acids: CASSLGLTNTEAFF. The variable domain in full, with the rest retrieved from reference TRBV5-1 and TRBJ1-1, is KAGVTQTPRYLIKTRGQQVTLSCSPISGHRSVSWYQQTPGQGLQFLFEYFSETQRNKGNFPGRFSGRQFSNSRSEMNVSTLELGDSALYLCASSLGLTNTEAFFGQGTRLTVV.

This clone is a singleton in its sample. The chain carries TRBV28 and TRBJ2-7; the D gene is possibly TRBD2 (6 bases). Germline CDR1 reads MDHEN; CDR2 reads SYDVKM. Trimming stripped 7 bases from V and 3 bases from J, with 16 bases between. The CDR3 runs to 14 residues. CDR3: CASTRTGGNYEQYF. The CDR3 DNA reads as TGTGCCAGCACCCGCACCGGGGGAAACTACGAGCAGTACTTC.

The chain joins TRBV6-8 to TRBJ2-1, with no clear D. V gave up 6 bases and J gave up 7 bases, with 19 bases separating them. The CDR3 is 15 amino acids. The germline CDR1 and CDR2 sequences are MNHGY and SAAAGT. The CDR3 sequence: CASSKLYPTLNEQFF. CDR3 in DNA: TGTGCCAGCAGCAAACTTTACCCTACATTGAATGAGCAGTTCTTC.

This sequence joins TRBV6-8 and TRBJ1-1; 8 bases are a match to TRBD1. This CDR3 contains 13 residues. V gave up 5 bases and J gave up 5 bases; unmatched junction bases: 4. Germline CDR1 MNHGY, CDR2 SAAAGT. Here the CDR3 reads CASSPRDRTEAFF. For the CDR3, the DNA is TGTGCCAGCAGTCCCCGGGACAGGACTGAAGCTTTCTTT.